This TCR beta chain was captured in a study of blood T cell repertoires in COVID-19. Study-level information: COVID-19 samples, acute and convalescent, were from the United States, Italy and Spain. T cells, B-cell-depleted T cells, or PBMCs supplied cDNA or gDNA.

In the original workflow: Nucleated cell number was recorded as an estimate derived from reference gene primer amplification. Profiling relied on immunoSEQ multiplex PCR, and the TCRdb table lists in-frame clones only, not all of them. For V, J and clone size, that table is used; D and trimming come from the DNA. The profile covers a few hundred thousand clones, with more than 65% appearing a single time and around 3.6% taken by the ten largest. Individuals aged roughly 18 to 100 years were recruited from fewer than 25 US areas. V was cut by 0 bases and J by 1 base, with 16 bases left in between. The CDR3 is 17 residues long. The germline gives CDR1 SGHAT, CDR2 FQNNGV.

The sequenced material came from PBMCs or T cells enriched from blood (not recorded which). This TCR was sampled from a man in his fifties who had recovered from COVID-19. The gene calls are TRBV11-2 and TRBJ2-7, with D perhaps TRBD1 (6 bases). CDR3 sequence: CASSLEAQGFYSYEQYF. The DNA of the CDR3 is TGTGCCAGCAGCTTAGAGGCACAGGGTTTTTATTCCTACGAGCAGTACTTC.